This TCR beta chain was identified in a study of cytomegalovirus exposure and HLA in healthy donors. The PCR made use of 60 Vbeta and 13 Jbeta primers. The data were produced by immunoSEQ multiplex PCR, yet TCRdb's version contains in-frame clones alone and is incomplete. Found here are more than 85,000 clones, approximately 16% of them singletons; the top ten hold roughly 0.79%. Trimming cost V 6 bases and J 3 bases, with 5 bases left between them. The germline V gene encodes CDR1 LNHDA and CDR2 SQIVND (reference sequence). The CDR3 contains 11 residues. This clonotype was obtained from a female donor in good health and CMV-seronegative. The sequenced material came from PBMCs. J is TRBJ2-5 and V is TRBV19, with no clear D. The CDR3 reads CASSREETQYF. The CDR3 DNA is TGTGCCAGTAGCCGAGAAGAGACCCAGTACTTC.